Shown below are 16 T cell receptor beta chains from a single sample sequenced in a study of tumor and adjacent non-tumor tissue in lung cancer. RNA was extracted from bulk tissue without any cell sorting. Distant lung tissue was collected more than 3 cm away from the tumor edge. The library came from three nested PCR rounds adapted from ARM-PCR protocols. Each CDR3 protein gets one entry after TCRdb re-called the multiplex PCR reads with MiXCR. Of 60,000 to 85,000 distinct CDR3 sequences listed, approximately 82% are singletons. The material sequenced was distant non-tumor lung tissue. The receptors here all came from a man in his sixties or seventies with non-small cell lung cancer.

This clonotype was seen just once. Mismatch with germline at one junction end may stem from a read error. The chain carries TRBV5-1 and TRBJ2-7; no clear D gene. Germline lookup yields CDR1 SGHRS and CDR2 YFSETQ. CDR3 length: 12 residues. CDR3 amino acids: CASRIGGHEQYF. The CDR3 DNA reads TGCGCCAGCAGGATAGGCGGTCACGAGCAATACTTC. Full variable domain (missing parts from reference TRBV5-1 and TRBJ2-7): KAGVTQTPRYLIKTRGQQVTLSCSPISGHRSVSWYQQTPGQGLQFLFEYFSETQRNKGNFPGRFSGRQFSNSRSEMNVSTLELGDSALYLCASRIGGHEQYFGPGTRLTVT.

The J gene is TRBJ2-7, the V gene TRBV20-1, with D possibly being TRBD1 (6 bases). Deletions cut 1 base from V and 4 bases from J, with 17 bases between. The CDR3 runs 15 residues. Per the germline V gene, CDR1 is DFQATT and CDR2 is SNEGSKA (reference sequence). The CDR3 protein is CSARARTGSVYEQYF. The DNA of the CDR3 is TGCAGTGCTAGAGCCCGAACAGGGAGCGTATACGAGCAGTACTTC.

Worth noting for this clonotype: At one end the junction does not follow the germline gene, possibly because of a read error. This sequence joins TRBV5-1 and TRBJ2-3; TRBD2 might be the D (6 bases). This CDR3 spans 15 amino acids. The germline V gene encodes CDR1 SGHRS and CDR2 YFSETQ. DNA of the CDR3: TGCGCCAGCAGGGAGGGACTCCAAGGGGCAGATACGAAGTATTTT. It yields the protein CASREGLQGADTKYF.

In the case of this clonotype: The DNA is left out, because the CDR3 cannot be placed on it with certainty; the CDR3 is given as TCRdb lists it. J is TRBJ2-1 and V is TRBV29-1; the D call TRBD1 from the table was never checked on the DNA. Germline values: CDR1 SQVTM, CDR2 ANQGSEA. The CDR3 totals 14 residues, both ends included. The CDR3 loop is CSAVGKGTNNDQFF.

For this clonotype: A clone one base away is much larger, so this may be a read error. DNA for the CDR3: TGTGCCAGCAGTTTAGGCAAGGACACGCAGTATTTT. Translating gives CASSLGKDTQYF. The genes are TRBV28 and TRBJ2-3; no firm D call. Germline CDR1 MDHEN, CDR2 SYDVKM. The ends were cut back, 2 bases at V and 9 bases at J, with 9 bases in the middle. This CDR3 contains 12 residues.

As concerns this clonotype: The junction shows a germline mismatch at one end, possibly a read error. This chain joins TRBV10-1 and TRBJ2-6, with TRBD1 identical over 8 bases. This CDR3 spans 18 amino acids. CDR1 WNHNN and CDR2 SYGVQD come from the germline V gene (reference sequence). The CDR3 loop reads CASRRGPGGPSGSNVLTF. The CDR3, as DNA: TGCGCCAGCAGGAGGGGCCCAGGGGGCCCCTCTGGGTCCAACGTCTTGACTTTC.

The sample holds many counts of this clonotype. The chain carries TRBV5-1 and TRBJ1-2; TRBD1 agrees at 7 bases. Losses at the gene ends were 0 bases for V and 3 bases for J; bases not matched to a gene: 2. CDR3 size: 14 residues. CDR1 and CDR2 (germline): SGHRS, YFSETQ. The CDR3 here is CASSLEGAHYGYTF. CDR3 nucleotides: TGCGCCAGCAGCTTGGAGGGGGCCCACTATGGCTACACCTTC. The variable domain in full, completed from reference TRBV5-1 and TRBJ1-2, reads KAGVTQTPRYLIKTRGQQVTLSCSPISGHRSVSWYQQTPGQGLQFLFEYFSETQRNKGNFPGRFSGRQFSNSRSEMNVSTLELGDSALYLCASSLEGAHYGYTFGSGTRLTVV.

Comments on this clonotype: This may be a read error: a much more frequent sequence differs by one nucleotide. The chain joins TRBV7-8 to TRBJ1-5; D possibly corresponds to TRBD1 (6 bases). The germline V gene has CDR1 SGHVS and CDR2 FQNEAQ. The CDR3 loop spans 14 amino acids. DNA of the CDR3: TGTGCCAGCAGCTTAGTAGGGGGTAATCAGCCCCAGCAATTT. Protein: CASSLVGGNQPQQF.

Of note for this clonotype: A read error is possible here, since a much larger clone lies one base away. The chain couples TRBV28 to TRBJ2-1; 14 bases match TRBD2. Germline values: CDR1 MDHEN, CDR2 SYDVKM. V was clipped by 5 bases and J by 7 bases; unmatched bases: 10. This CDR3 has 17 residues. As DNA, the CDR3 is TGTGCCAGCAGTCCCCGACTAGCGGGAGGGCATATAAATGAGCAGTTCTTC. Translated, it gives CASSPRLAGGHINEQFF.

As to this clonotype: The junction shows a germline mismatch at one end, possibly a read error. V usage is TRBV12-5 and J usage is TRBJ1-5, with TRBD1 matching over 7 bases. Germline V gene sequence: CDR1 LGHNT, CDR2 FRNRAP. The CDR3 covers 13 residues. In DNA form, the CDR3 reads TGTACTAGTGTCCCGGACAGGAATCAGTCCCAGCATTTT. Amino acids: CTSVPDRNQSQHF.

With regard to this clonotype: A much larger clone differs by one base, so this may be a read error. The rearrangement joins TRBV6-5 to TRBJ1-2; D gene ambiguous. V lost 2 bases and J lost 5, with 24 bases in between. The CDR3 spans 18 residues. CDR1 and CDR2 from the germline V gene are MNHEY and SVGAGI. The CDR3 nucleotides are TGTGCCAGCAGTTACCTTACCCCCGTCCACGACCCTTTTTATGGCTACACCTTC. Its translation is CASSYLTPVHDPFYGYTF.

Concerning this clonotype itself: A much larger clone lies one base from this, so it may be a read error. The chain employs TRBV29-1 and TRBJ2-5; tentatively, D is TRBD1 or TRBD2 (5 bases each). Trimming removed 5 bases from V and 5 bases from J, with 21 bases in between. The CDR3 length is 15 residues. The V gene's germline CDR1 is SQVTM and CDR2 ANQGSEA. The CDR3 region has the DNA TGCAGCGTTCGCCGGGACGGGATTGGTGGGGAGACCCAGTACTTC. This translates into CSVRRDGIGGETQYF.

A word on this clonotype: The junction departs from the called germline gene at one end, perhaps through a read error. The chain's CDR3 is CSVNPYLQTGQETQYF. The CDR3 DNA is TGTAGCGTCAACCCCTACCTCCAGACAGGTCAAGAGACCCAGTACTTC. The V call is TRBV29-1, the J call TRBJ2-5, with a possible D match to TRBD1 (6 bases). This CDR3 is 16 amino acids long. Germline V gene lookup returns CDR1 SQVTM and CDR2 ANQGSEA.

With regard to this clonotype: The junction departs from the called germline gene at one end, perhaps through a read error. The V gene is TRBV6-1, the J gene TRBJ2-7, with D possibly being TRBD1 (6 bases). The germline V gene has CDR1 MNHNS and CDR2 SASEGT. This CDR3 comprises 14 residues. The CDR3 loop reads CASSPTGGKYEHYF. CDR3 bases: TGTGCCAGCAGTCCGACAGGCGGCAAATACGAGCACTACTTC.

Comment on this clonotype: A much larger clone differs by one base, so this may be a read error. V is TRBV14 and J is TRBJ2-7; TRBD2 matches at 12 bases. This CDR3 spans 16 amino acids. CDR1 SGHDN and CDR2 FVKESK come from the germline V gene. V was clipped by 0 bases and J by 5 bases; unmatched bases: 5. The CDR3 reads CASSQEWTSGTHEQYF. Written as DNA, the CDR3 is TGTGCCAGCAGCCAAGAATGGACTAGCGGGACCCACGAGCAGTACTTC. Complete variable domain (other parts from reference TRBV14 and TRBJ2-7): EAGVTQFPSHSVIEKGQTVTLRCDPISGHDNLYWYRRVMGKEIKFLLHFVKESKQDESGMPNNRFLAERTGGTYSTLKVQPAELEDSGVYFCASSQEWTSGTHEQYFGPGTRLTVT.

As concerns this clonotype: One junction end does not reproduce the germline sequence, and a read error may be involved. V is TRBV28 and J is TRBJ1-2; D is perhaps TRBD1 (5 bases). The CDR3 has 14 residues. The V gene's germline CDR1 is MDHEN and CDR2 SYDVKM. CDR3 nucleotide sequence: TGTGCCAGCAGACGAAAGGGGTTTAACTATGGCTGCACCTTC. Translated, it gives CASRRKGFNYGCTF.